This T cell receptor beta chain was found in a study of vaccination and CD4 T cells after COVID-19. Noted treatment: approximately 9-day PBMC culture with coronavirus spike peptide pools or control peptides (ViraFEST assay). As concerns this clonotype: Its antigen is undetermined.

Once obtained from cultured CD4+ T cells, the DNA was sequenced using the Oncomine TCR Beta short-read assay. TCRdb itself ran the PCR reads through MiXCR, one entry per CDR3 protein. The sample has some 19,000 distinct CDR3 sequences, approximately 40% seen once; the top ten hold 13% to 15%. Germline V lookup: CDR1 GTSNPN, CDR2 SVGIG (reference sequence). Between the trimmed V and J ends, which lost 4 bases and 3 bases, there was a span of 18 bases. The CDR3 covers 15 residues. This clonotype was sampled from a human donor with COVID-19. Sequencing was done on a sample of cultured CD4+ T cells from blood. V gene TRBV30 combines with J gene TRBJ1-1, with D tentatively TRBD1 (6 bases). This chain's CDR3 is CAWTISQGQYTEAFF. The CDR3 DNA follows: TGTGCCTGGACTATAAGCCAGGGGCAGTACACTGAAGCTTTCTTT.